Following are 2 T cell receptor beta chains from one sample sequenced in a study of glioma-infiltrating T cells. Amplification of TCR alpha and beta CDR3 regions from RNA used iRepertoire nested multiplex PCR. From the multiplex PCR reads, TCRdb called clonotypes with MiXCR, one entry per CDR3 protein. The top ten hold roughly 20% of the sample, which has about 140,000 distinct CDR3 sequences, around 42% seen once. The sequencing sample was made of glioma tissue, nonneoplastic brain tissue, or PBMCs (not recorded which). The receptors were sampled from a human donor with low-grade glioma or glioblastoma, undergoing nonglioma brain surgery, or in good health (not recorded which).

The rearrangement links TRBV10-3 to TRBJ2-1, with a weak D call TRBD2 (6 bases). The germline V and J ends were trimmed by 3 bases and 3 bases, with 12 bases remaining between them. Germline V gene lookup returns CDR1 ENHRY and CDR2 SYGVKD. CDR3 size: 15 residues. CDR3 amino acids: CAISEGRGRYNEQFF. The CDR3 DNA reads as TGTGCCATCAGTGAAGGGCGGGGCCGCTACAATGAGCAGTTCTTC.

This clonotype was observed a few times. V and J are TRBV27 and TRBJ2-7; 11 bases are a match to TRBD1. The CDR3 length is 17 residues. The trim removed 11 bases at V and 2 bases at J, leaving 17 bases unmatched. Germline V gene lookup returns CDR1 MNHEY and CDR2 SMNVEV (reference sequence). This chain's CDR3 is CAVLLDRGLTVPYEQYF. The CDR3 nucleotides are TGTGCCGTCCTCCTGGACAGGGGGCTTACCGTCCCCTACGAGCAGTACTTC.